This record covers a single T cell receptor (beta chain). Original handling: Reference gene primer amplification gave nucleated cell count estimates. Clones were read by immunoSEQ multiplex PCR, and TCRdb kept only the in-frame ones, dropping some. The DNA was the basis for D and trimming; V, J and clone size are from that table. The sample includes 50,000 to 70,000 clones, around 87% of them seen just once. This entry is derived from a study of blood T cell repertoires in COVID-19. Study-wide context: Some COVID-19 samples were acute and others convalescent; all came from the United States, Italy and Spain. From T cells, B-cell-depleted T cells, or PBMCs came the material, which was cDNA or gDNA.

The germline CDR1 and CDR2 sequences are MNHEY and SVGEGT. V was clipped by 5 bases and J by 5 bases, with 16 bases between them. The CDR3 is made up of 15 amino acids. This rearrangement joins TRBV6-2 or TRBV6-3 to TRBJ1-5, with D possibly TRBD1 on 6 matching bases. Sequenced input: peripheral blood. The source of this sequence is a man aged 60-69 years with active or convalescent COVID-19. This CDR3 is CASSSIGQTHQPQHF. The CDR3 DNA reads TGTGCCAGCAGTAGCATAGGACAGACCCATCAGCCCCAGCATTTT.